The T cell receptor beta chain described here comes from a study of blood T cell repertoires in COVID-19. Looking at the study overall: Acute and convalescent COVID-19 specimens originated in the United States, Italy and Spain.

Some clones are missing from TCRdb's copy, which holds only in-frame ones; the method was immunoSEQ multiplex PCR. The sample consists of 65,000 to 75,000 clones, more than 75% of them appearing once. This TCR derives from a woman over 75 with active or convalescent COVID-19. Material: peripheral blood.

This CDR3 reads CASSYSDRGLGTQYF. DNA for the CDR3: TGTGCCAGCAGTTACTCGGACAGGGGGCTTGGGACCCAGTACTTC. This chain links TRBV6-2 or TRBV6-3 with TRBJ2-5, with 11 bases matching TRBD1. Germline CDR1 MNHEY, CDR2 SVGEGT. This CDR3 has 15 amino acids. V lost 0 bases to trimming and J lost 7 bases; unmatched junction nucleotides: 4.